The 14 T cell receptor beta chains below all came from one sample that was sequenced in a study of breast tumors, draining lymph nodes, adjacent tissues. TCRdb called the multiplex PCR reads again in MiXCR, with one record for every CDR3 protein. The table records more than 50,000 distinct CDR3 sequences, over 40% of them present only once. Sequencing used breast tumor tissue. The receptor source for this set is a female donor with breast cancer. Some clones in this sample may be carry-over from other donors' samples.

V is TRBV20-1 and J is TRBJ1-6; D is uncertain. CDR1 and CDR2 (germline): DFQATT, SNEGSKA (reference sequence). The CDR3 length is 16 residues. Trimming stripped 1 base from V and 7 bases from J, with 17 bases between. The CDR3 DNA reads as TGCAGTGCTAGAGTCGGGAGGGCGACTGGAAATTCACCCCTCCACTTT. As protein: CSARVGRATGNSPLHF.

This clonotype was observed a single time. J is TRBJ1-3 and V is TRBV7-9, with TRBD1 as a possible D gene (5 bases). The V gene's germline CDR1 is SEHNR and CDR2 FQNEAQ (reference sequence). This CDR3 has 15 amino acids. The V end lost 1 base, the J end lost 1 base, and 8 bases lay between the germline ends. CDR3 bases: TGTGCCAGCAGCTTAGGGGGCCAATCTGGAAACACCATATATTTT. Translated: CASSLGGQSGNTIYF.

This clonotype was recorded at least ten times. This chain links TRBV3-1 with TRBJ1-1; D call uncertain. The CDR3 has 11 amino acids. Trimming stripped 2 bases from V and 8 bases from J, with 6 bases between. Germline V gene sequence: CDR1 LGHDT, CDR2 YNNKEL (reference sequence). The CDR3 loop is CASSQTSEAFF. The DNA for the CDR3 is TGTGCCAGCAGCCAAACTTCCGAAGCTTTCTTT. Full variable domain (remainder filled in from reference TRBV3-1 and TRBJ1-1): DTAVSQTPKYLVTQMGNDKSIKCEQNLGHDTMYWYKQDSKKFLKIMFSYNNKELIINETVPNRFSPKSPDKAHLNLHINSLELGDSAVYFCASSQTSEAFFGQGTRLTVV.

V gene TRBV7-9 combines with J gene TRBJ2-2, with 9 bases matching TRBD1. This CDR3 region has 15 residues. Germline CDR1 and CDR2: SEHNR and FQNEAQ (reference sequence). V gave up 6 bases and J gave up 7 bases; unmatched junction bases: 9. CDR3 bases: TGTGCCAGCAGGCAGACAGGGGGAAATGACGGGGAGCTGTTTTTT. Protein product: CASRQTGGNDGELFF.

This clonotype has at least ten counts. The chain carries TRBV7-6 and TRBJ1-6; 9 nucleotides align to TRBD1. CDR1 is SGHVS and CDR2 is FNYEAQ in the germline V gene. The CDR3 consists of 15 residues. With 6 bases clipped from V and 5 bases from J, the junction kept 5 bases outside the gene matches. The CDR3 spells CASSYRQGDNSPLHF. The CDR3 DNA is TGTGCCAGCAGTTATAGACAGGGGGATAATTCACCCCTCCACTTT.

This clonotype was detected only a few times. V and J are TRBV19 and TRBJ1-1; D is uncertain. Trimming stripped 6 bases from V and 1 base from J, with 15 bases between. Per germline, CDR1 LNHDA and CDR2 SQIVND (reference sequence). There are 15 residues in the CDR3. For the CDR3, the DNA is TGTGCCAGTAGACAAATTGACGGAACGAACACTGAAGCTTTCTTT. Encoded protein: CASRQIDGTNTEAFF.

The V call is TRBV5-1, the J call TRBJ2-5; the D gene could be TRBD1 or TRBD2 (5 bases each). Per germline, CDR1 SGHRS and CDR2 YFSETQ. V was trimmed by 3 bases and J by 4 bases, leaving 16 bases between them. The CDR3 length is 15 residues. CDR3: CASSWQGSGGETQYF. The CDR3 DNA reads TGCGCCAGCAGCTGGCAGGGATCTGGAGGAGAGACCCAGTACTTC.

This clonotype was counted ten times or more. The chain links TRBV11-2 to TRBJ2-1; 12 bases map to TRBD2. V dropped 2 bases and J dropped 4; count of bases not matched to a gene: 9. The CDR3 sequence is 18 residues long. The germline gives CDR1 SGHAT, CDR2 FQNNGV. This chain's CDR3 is CASSLSSTSGSLYNEQFF. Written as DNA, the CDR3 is TGTGCCAGCAGCTTATCATCGACTAGCGGGAGCTTATACAATGAGCAGTTCTTC. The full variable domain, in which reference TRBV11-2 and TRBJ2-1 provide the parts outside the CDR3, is EAGVAQSPRYKIIEKRQSVAFWCNPISGHATLYWYQQILGQGPKLLIQFQNNGVVDDSQLPKDRFSAERLKGVDSTLKIQPAKLEDSAVYLCASSLSSTSGSLYNEQFFGPGTRLTVL.

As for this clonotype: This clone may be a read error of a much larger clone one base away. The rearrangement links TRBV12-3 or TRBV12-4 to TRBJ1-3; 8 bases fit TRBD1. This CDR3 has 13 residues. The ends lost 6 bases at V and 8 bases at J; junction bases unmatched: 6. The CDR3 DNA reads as TGTGCCAGCAGGGTTACAGGGGGAGACACCATATATTTT. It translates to CASRVTGGDTIYF.

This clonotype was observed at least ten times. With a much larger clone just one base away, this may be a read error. This CDR3 is CASSHVGLGTDTQYF. CDR3 in DNA: TGTGCCAGCAGTCATGTTGGGTTGGGTACAGATACGCAGTATTTT. J is TRBJ2-3 and V is TRBV6-4; D remains unclear. Trimming cost V 5 bases and J 3 bases, with 15 bases left between them. Germline CDR1 MRHNA, CDR2 SNTAGT. The CDR3 spans 15 residues.

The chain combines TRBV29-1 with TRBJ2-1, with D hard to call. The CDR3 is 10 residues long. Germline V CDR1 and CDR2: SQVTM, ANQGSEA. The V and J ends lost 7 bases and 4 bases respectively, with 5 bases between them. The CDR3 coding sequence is TGCAGCGACACGTACAATGAGCAGTTCTTC. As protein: CSDTYNEQFF.

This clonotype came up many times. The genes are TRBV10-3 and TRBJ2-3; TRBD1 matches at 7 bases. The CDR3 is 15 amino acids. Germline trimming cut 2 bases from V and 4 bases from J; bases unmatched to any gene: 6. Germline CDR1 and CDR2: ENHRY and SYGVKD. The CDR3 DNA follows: TGTGCCATCAGTGAGCGGCAGGGGGTGCCAGATACGCAGTATTTT. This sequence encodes CAISERQGVPDTQYF.

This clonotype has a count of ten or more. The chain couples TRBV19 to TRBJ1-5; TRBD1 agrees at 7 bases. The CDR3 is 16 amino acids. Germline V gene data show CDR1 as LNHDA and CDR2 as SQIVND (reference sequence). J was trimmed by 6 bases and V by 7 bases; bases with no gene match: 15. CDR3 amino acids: CASTKERASGGQPQHF. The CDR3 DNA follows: TGTGCCAGTACCAAGGAGAGAGCCTCAGGGGGTCAGCCCCAGCATTTT.

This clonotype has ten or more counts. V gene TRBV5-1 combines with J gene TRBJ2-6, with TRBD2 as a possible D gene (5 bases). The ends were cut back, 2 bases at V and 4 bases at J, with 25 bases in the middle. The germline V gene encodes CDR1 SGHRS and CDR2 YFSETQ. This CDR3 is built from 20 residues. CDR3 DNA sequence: TGCGCCAGCAGCTTAAGAGAGGGTTCTTCCCGTGGGCTGGGGGCCAACGTCCTGACTTTC. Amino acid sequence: CASSLREGSSRGLGANVLTF. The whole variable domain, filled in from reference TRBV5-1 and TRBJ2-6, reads KAGVTQTPRYLIKTRGQQVTLSCSPISGHRSVSWYQQTPGQGLQFLFEYFSETQRNKGNFPGRFSGRQFSNSRSEMNVSTLELGDSALYLCASSLREGSSRGLGANVLTFGAGSRLTVL.